The clone carrying this TCR beta chain was counted many times. Its cognate antigen is unknown. These data belong to a study of early T cells in non-severe SARS-CoV-2 infection. On the study more broadly: Sequencing of bulk RNA from unsorted whole blood was done, without chain pairing. Study results and limitations: VDJdb-based annotation leaned toward anti-spike CD8 responses and missed private and CD4 specificities.

CDR1 SGHTA and CDR2 FQGNSA come from the germline V gene. This CDR3 is 16 amino acids long. Trimming cost V 4 bases and J 10 bases; bases outside gene matches: 13. Molecules of cDNA were individually given unique molecular identifiers that were attached to them. Using its own MiXCR run on the 5' RACE reads, TCRdb lists one record per CDR3 protein. The data show about 100,000 distinct CDR3 sequences, around 10% seen once. Sequencing was performed on whole blood. The chain combines TRBV7-2 with TRBJ2-1; 10 bases line up with TRBD2. The TCR originated in an adult who was a healthcare worker with PCR-confirmed SARS-CoV-2 infection or an uninfected control (not recorded which). The DNA for the CDR3 is TGTGCCAGCAGCTCCGTAGCGGGAGGATCGGTAGTGGAGCAGTTCTTC. Protein: CASSSVAGGSVVEQFF.